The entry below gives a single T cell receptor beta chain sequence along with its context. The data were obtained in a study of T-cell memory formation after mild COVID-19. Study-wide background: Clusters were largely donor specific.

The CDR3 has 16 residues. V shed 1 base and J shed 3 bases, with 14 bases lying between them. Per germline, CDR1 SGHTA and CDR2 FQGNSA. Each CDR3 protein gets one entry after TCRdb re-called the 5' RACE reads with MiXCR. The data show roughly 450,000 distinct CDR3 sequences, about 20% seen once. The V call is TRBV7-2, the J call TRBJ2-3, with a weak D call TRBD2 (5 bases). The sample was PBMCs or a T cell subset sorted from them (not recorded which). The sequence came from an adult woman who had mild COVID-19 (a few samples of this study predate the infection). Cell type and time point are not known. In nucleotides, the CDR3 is TGTGCCAGCAGCTTAGAACGTCTAGGCGGGACAGATACGCAGTATTTT. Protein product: CASSLERLGGTDTQYF.